This TCR beta chain was recovered during a study of T cells expressing NK-cell markers. Notes on the study in general: Of the CD8+ T cells in about 6 donors, about 1.0-8% belonged to dominant NKG2C+ clonotypes. The same clonotypes also predominated in the CD3+CD56-NKG2C+ fraction of a few donors.

Comments on this clonotype: Its antigen is undetermined.

CDR1 DFQATT and CDR2 SNEGSKA come from the germline V gene (reference sequence). This CDR3 region has 14 residues. As the method of synthesis, 5'RACE template switching with UMIs yielded TCR beta cDNA. TCRdb reprocessed the 5' RACE reads, keeping one entry per CDR3 protein, no DNA. This sample contains some 390,000 distinct CDR3 sequences. The TCR originated in a woman aged 45-59 years in good health. The gene calls are TRBV20-1 and TRBJ2-3; checking the TCRdb D call of TRBD2 is not possible without DNA. The source material was blood T cells: a sorted CD56 or NKG2C T cell subset, CD4+ or CD8+ T cells, or bulk PBMC T cells (not recorded which). The CDR3 spells CSARVPLNTDTQYF.